A single sample is the source of the 28 T cell receptor beta chains below, sequenced in a study of beta chain features in type 1 diabetes. cDNA synthesis used the whole RNA isolate, giving expressed TCRB sequences. This table comes from immunoSEQ multiplex PCR, and its TCRdb copy is limited to in-frame clones, with some not included. Seen here are roughly 150,000 clones, approximately 9.1% observed once, and the top ten hold roughly 2.5%. The source material was central memory CD4+ T cells from blood. The receptors come from a woman under 30 in good health.

This clone was observed a few times. The CDR3 here is CASSLQELAGEQYF. CDR3 sequence (DNA): TGCGCCAGCAGCTTACAGGAACTAGCGGGGGAGCAGTACTTC. The chain is built from TRBV5-1 and TRBJ2-7; 10 bases align to TRBD2. CDR3 length equals 14 residues. The germline gives CDR1 SGHRS, CDR2 YFSETQ. J was trimmed by 7 bases and V by 2 bases; bases with no gene match: 6.

The chain carries TRBV7-6 and TRBJ2-2; 8 bases map to TRBD1. V lost 4 bases, J lost 8 bases, and 6 bases stayed unmatched. Looked up from germline, CDR1 is SGHVS and CDR2 is FNYEAQ. The CDR3 covers 14 residues. This CDR3 is CASSSGRGQGELFF. CDR3 nucleotides: TGTGCCAGCAGCTCCGGCAGGGGGCAGGGGGAGCTGTTTTTT.

This clone was seen a handful of times. The chain carries TRBV11-2 and TRBJ2-2; D gene uncertain. V gave up 5 bases and J gave up 1 base, with 5 bases separating them. Germline V gene sequence: CDR1 SGHAT, CDR2 FQNNGV. This CDR3 is built from 13 residues. The CDR3 DNA sequence: TGTGCCAGCAGCACCGGGAACACCGGGGAGCTGTTTTTT. Its protein is CASSTGNTGELFF.

This clone was seen a few times. The chain has TRBV21-1 and TRBJ1-2. TRBV21-1 is designated a pseudogene. The CDR3 has 11 amino acids. CDR3 in amino acids: CASSLRYGYTF. CDR3 nucleotide sequence: TGTGCCAGCAGCTTGAGATATGGCTACACCTTC.

The V gene is TRBV25-1, the J gene TRBJ2-5; TRBD1 aligns across 7 bases. This CDR3 spans 15 amino acids. With 5 bases clipped from V and 2 bases from J, the junction kept 8 bases outside the gene matches. CDR1 and CDR2 from the germline V gene are MGHDK and SYGVNS. The CDR3 sequence is CASSPYRGIQETQYF. The DNA of the CDR3 is TGTGCCAGCAGTCCATACAGGGGAATTCAAGAGACCCAGTACTTC.

This clone was detected only a few times. V gene TRBV6-6 combines with J gene TRBJ1-5; TRBD1 is a possible D gene (5 bases). CDR1 is MNHNY and CDR2 is SVGAGI in the germline V gene (reference sequence). Trimming took off 6 bases at V and 5 bases at J, with 11 bases between the two ends. This CDR3 contains 13 residues. CDR3 in amino acids: CASSIQADQPQHF. CDR3 bases: TGTGCCAGCAGCATACAGGCGGATCAGCCCCAGCATTTT.

This clone was detected only once. Different DNA sequences within this sample yield the same CDR3. The rearrangement uses TRBV4-1 and TRBJ2-3, with D unresolved. V lost 0 bases and J 0 bases, leaving 7 bases between the germline ends. Germline V gives CDR1 MGHRA, CDR2 YSYEKL. The CDR3 contains 15 residues. CDR3 sequence reads: CASSQDLSSTDTQYF. CDR3 in DNA: TGCGCCAGCAGCCAAGACCTTTCTAGCACAGATACGCAGTATTTT.

There are a few counts of this clone. The chain carries TRBV6-5 and TRBJ1-1, with a tentative D call TRBD1 (6 bases). The CDR3 loop spans 16 amino acids. V was trimmed by 2 bases and J by 1 base, leaving 14 bases between them. Germline V gene data show CDR1 as MNHEY and CDR2 as SVGAGI. In DNA, the CDR3 is TGTGCCAGCAGTTACGGCCTTCCACAGGGGAACACTGAAGCTTTCTTT. Translated, it gives CASSYGLPQGNTEAFF.

This clone has more than one count but fewer than ten. The chain joins TRBV6-5 to TRBJ1-6, with no clear D. CDR3 length: 15 amino acids. In germline, CDR1 is MNHEY, CDR2 SVGAGI. The germline V and J ends were trimmed by 0 bases and 10 bases, with 13 bases remaining between them. CDR3 nucleotides: TGTGCCAGCAGTTACTCGATGGAGGGAGGATCACCCCTCCACTTT. The encoded protein is CASSYSMEGGSPLHF.

This clone has a count of ten or more. The chain combines TRBV4-1 with TRBJ1-1; the match to TRBD1 covers 7 bases. The length of the CDR3 is 16 residues. V trimming: 2 bases; J trimming: 0 bases; junction bases outside the gene matches: 6. In germline, CDR1 is MGHRA, CDR2 YSYEKL. The chain's CDR3 is CASSQRQGTMNTEAFF. The CDR3 coding sequence is TGCGCCAGCAGCCAACGACAGGGAACCATGAACACTGAAGCTTTCTTT.

This clone was recorded a few times. V gene TRBV18 combines with J gene TRBJ2-1, with D possibly matching TRBD1 (6 bases). The CDR3 covers 14 residues. V lost 1 base and J lost 5, with 9 bases in between. Per the germline V gene, CDR1 is KGHSH and CDR2 is LQKENI. Here the CDR3 reads CASSPLTGNNEQFF. The CDR3 DNA sequence: TGTGCCAGCTCACCACTGACAGGAAACAATGAGCAGTTCTTC.

This clone has more than one count but fewer than ten. The V call is TRBV5-5, the J call TRBJ1-1; D is perhaps TRBD1 (6 bases). V dropped 3 bases and J dropped 3 bases, with 21 bases sitting between them. Germline assignment: CDR1 SGHKS and CDR2 YYEKEE (reference sequence). The CDR3 contains 17 residues. The CDR3 region has the DNA TGTGCCAGCAGCTCTGGAACGCAGGGGATAGTGGACACTGAAGCTTTCTTT. This translates into CASSSGTQGIVDTEAFF.

This clone has a handful of counts. The chain is built from TRBV6-8 and TRBJ2-1; TRBD2 matches 8 bases. The CDR3 has 13 residues. J was trimmed by 6 bases and V by 8 bases; bases with no gene match: 6. The germline V gene encodes CDR1 MNHGY and CDR2 SAAAGT. The CDR3 nucleotides are TGTGCCAGCCGGGAGGGGGGGCCCAATGAGCAGTTCTTC. Translating gives CASREGGPNEQFF.

This clone occurred a few times. The rearrangement uses TRBV4-3 and TRBJ2-3; 12 nucleotides line up with TRBD2. Germline V CDR1 and CDR2: LGHNA, YSLEER. The CDR3 contains 16 residues. V lost 3 bases to trimming and J lost 2 bases; unmatched junction nucleotides: 3. CDR3 in amino acids: CASSQTSGGHTDTQYF. The DNA of the CDR3 is TGCGCCAGCAGCCAGACTAGCGGGGGTCACACAGATACGCAGTATTTT.

The V call is TRBV6-1, the J call TRBJ1-2, with D hard to call. CDR3 length: 12 residues. V was clipped by 4 bases and J by 10 bases, with 13 bases between them. Germline values: CDR1 MNHNS, CDR2 SASEGT. CDR3 bases: TGTGCCAGCAGTGCACGGTTGAGGATCTACACCTTC. The encoded protein is CASSARLRIYTF.

The table lists this clone with a few counts. The chain recombines TRBV7-9 with TRBJ2-5, with unresolved D. Trimming shortened V by 5 bases and J by 1 base, and 11 bases separated the two germline ends. Germline V gives CDR1 SEHNR, CDR2 FQNEAQ (reference sequence). The CDR3 covers 14 residues. In DNA form, the CDR3 reads TGTGCCAGCAGCCAACAGAGTGGCCAAGAGACCCAGTACTTC. Translation: CASSQQSGQETQYF. Using reference TRBV7-9 and TRBJ2-5 for the parts outside the CDR3, the full variable domain is DTGVSQNPRHKITKRGQNVTFRCDPISEHNRLYWYRQTLGQGPEFLTYFQNEAQLEKSRLLSDRFSAERPKGSFSTLEIQRTEQGDSAMYLCASSQQSGQETQYFGPGTRLLVL.

This clone has more than one count but fewer than ten. This chain connects TRBV29-1 to TRBJ1-6; possibly TRBD1 for D (5 bases). Trimming cost V 6 bases and J 6 bases, with 12 bases left between them. The CDR3 is 13 amino acids. The germline CDR1 and CDR2 sequences are SQVTM and ANQGSEA. CDR3 coding DNA: TGCAGCGTCAGGGTGGCCGGTAATTCACCCCTCCACTTT. Its translation: CSVRVAGNSPLHF.

J is TRBJ1-6 and V is TRBV5-1, with TRBD1 matching over 8 bases. Germline V CDR1 and CDR2: SGHRS, YFSETQ. J was trimmed by 9 bases and V by 5 bases; bases with no gene match: 7. The CDR3 loop spans 14 amino acids. The CDR3 protein is CASSAGQGGSPLHF. CDR3 in DNA: TGCGCCAGCAGTGCTGGACAGGGCGGTTCACCCCTCCACTTT. Supplemented by reference TRBV5-1 and TRBJ1-6, the full variable domain reads KAGVTQTPRYLIKTRGQQVTLSCSPISGHRSVSWYQQTPGQGLQFLFEYFSETQRNKGNFPGRFSGRQFSNSRSEMNVSTLELGDSALYLCASSAGQGGSPLHFGNGTRLTVT.

The chain uses TRBV7-2 and TRBJ1-2; 7 positions agree with TRBD1. Germline-derived CDR1 and CDR2 are SGHTA and FQGNSA. The CDR3 extends over 15 amino acids. V shed 5 bases, J shed 3 bases, and the junction held 9 bases outside the gene matches. The CDR3 reads CASSMEGAQDYGYTF. The CDR3 DNA reads TGTGCCAGCAGCATGGAGGGGGCGCAAGACTATGGCTACACCTTC.

The chain uses TRBV19 and TRBJ2-7; 9 nucleotides match TRBD2. There are 15 residues in the CDR3. After removal of 5 bases from V and 2 bases from J, the junction contained 7 bases not matched to a gene. Germline CDR1 is LNHDA and CDR2 is SQIVND (reference sequence). CDR3 in DNA: TGTGCCAGTAGTCCAAGGCGGGAGGGTACCTACGAGCAGTACTTC. It translates to CASSPRREGTYEQYF.

The V call is TRBV6-5, the J call TRBJ2-5, with a weak D call TRBD2 (5 bases). Trimming removed 11 bases at V and 4 bases at J, with 11 bases between. Germline V CDR1 and CDR2: MNHEY, SVGAGI. The CDR3 spans 11 residues. CDR3 nucleotide sequence: TGTGCCGCAGGCGGAGGAGAGACCCAGTACTTC. This translates into CAAGGGETQYF.

This clone was seen a handful of times. The chain joins TRBV7-2 to TRBJ2-7; 7 bases match TRBD2. J lost 2 bases, V lost 0 bases, and 4 bases had no gene match. Germline-derived CDR1 and CDR2 are SGHTA and FQGNSA. This CDR3 contains 15 residues. The CDR3 sequence is CASSLAGGGTYEQYF. The CDR3, as DNA: TGTGCCAGCAGCTTAGCGGGCGGGGGAACCTACGAGCAGTACTTC.

This clone came up a few times. The chain combines TRBV7-2 with TRBJ2-5; TRBD2 agrees at 9 bases. The length of the CDR3 is 15 residues. Germline V gives CDR1 SGHTA, CDR2 FQGNSA. Trimming removed 3 bases from V and 3 bases from J; junction bases left unmatched: 5. CDR3 loop: CASSFRGGEEETQYF. As DNA, the CDR3 is TGTGCCAGCAGCTTTCGCGGGGGGGAGGAAGAGACCCAGTACTTC.

This clone was seen only a few times. V gene TRBV28 combines with J gene TRBJ2-7, with 9 bases that match TRBD2. Germline V gene lookup returns CDR1 MDHEN and CDR2 SYDVKM. CDR3 length equals 15 residues. The junction had 14 bases not matched to a gene; V was cut back by 6 bases and J by 8 bases. The CDR3 region is CASSLSTSGNPKQYF. The CDR3 DNA is TGTGCCAGCAGCCTATCGACTAGCGGCAACCCCAAGCAGTACTTC.

Turning to this clone: This specimen includes other DNA sequences encoding the same CDR3. This chain joins TRBV7-2 and TRBJ2-5, with 9 bases identical to TRBD2. Trimming at V came to 5 bases and at J to 5 bases, leaving 6 bases not matched to a gene. Germline V gene sequence: CDR1 SGHTA, CDR2 FQGNSA. CDR3 size: 14 residues. CDR3 region: CASSPGLARETQYF. DNA of the CDR3: TGTGCCAGCAGCCCAGGACTAGCGAGGGAGACCCAGTACTTC.

This clone was observed a few times. In DNA, the CDR3 is TGCGCCAGCACCCGGGGGGGACTATCTAACACCGGGGAGCTGTTTTTT. Residues: CASTRGGLSNTGELFF. The V gene is TRBV4-1, the J gene TRBJ2-2; TRBD2 matches 8 bases. The CDR3 spans 16 residues. With V trimmed by 7 bases and J by 2 bases, 9 bases remained unmatched. Germline V gene sequence: CDR1 MGHRA, CDR2 YSYEKL.

This chain connects TRBV7-9 to TRBJ2-4; 9 nucleotides align to TRBD1. This CDR3 contains 14 residues. From germline, CDR1 is SEHNR and CDR2 FQNEAQ (reference sequence). The V gene end was trimmed by 4 bases and the J gene end by 5 bases; junction bases not matched to a gene: 3. The CDR3: CASSSRDRENIQYF. In DNA, the CDR3 is TGTGCCAGCAGCTCCCGGGACAGGGAAAACATTCAGTACTTC.

This clone was detected once. This chain connects TRBV9 to TRBJ1-2, with 7 bases lining up with TRBD1. CDR3 length: 18 amino acids. Germline V CDR1 and CDR2: SGDLS, YYNGEE. V lost 0 bases to trimming and J lost 4 bases; unmatched junction nucleotides: 15. This CDR3 is CASSVAPSQGLWGYGYTF. Written as DNA, the CDR3 is TGTGCCAGCAGCGTAGCCCCCTCACAGGGGTTGTGGGGCTATGGCTACACCTTC. The full variable domain, with the rest looked up from reference TRBV9 and TRBJ1-2, is DSGVTQTPKHLITATGQRVTLRCSPRSGDLSVYWYQQSLDQGLQFLIQYYNGEERAKGNILERFSAQQFPDLHSELNLSSLELGDSALYFCASSVAPSQGLWGYGYTFGSGTRLTVV.